Below are 5 T cell receptor beta chains sequenced from a single sample in a study of Graves' ophthalmopathy and Graves' hyperthyroidism. Amplifying from RNA transcripts, the study obtained TCR beta CDR3 regions. HTBI-primed first-round RT-PCR preceded second-round multiplex PCR. TCRdb reprocessed the multiplex PCR reads with MiXCR, giving one entry per CDR3 protein. The table includes approximately 640,000 distinct CDR3 sequences, over 40% detected once. Sequencing input: peripheral blood. The source of these receptors is an adult man with Graves' ophthalmopathy.

A remark on this clonotype: Given a much more abundant clone one base away, this may be a read error. The rearrangement joins TRBV14 to TRBJ1-2; D is unclear. Germline assignment: CDR1 SGHDN and CDR2 FVKESK. This CDR3 contains 13 residues. The chain's CDR3 is CVSSQVHGYGYTF. The CDR3 DNA sequence: TGTGTCAGCAGCCAAGTGCACGGCTATGGCTACACCTTC.

Regarding this clonotype: This may be a read error: a much more frequent sequence differs by one nucleotide. The chain employs TRBV10-3 and TRBJ1-5, with D possibly TRBD1 on 6 matching bases. Trimming removed 10 bases at V and 7 bases at J, with 23 bases between. Germline-derived CDR1 and CDR2 are ENHRY and SYGVKD. The CDR3 is 15 amino acids. The CDR3 DNA reads as TGTGCCAGGAGTTTTGGGCCAGGGGTCGGGCAGCCCCAGCATTTT. Protein sequence: CARSFGPGVGQPQHF.

In this sample, this clonotype turned up a few times. The chain is built from TRBV6-2 or TRBV6-3 and TRBJ1-6; 7 nucleotides match TRBD1. This CDR3 is built from 14 residues. The V and J ends lost 6 bases and 7 bases, in that order; junction bases with no gene match: 6. The V gene's germline CDR1 is MNHEY and CDR2 SVGEGT. CDR3 sequence reads: CASRRDSSNSPLHF. The CDR3, as DNA: TGTGCCAGCAGACGGGACAGCTCAAATTCACCCCTCCACTTT.

This clonotype was counted many times. The chain joins TRBV5-5 to TRBJ2-2, with D uncertain. Germline loops: CDR1 SGHKS, CDR2 YYEKEE (reference sequence). Deletions cut 0 bases from V and 4 bases from J, with 7 bases between. The CDR3 has 14 residues. The chain's CDR3 is CASSLGPGTGELFF. The CDR3 nucleotides are TGTGCCAGCAGCTTGGGTCCGGGCACCGGGGAGCTGTTTTTT.

The rearrangement joins TRBV10-3 to TRBJ1-5, with 10 bases aligning to TRBD1. The CDR3 has 15 residues. V lost 2 bases, J lost 5 bases, and 3 bases stayed unmatched. Per the germline V gene, CDR1 is ENHRY and CDR2 is SYGVKD. The CDR3 here is CAISEVTGGDQPQHF. The CDR3 region has the DNA TGTGCCATCAGTGAGGTGACAGGGGGCGATCAGCCCCAGCATTTT.